These 5 T cell receptor beta chains came from one sample sequenced in a study of T-cell memory formation after mild COVID-19. From the 5' RACE reads, TCRdb called clonotypes with MiXCR, one entry per CDR3 protein. This table has 450,000 to 700,000 distinct CDR3 sequences, about 20% appearing once. The specimen sequenced was PBMCs or a T cell subset sorted from them (not recorded which). The source of these receptors is an adult woman who had mild COVID-19 (a few samples of this study predate the infection). Cell type and time point are not known.

This clonotype was counted between two and nine times. The genes are TRBV5-6 and TRBJ2-3; no clear D gene. Germline lookup yields CDR1 SGHDT and CDR2 YYEEEE. V was shortened by 3 bases and J by 2 bases, with 13 bases between the two germline ends. The CDR3 loop spans 15 amino acids. The CDR3, as DNA: TGTGCCAGCAGCTCAGATCTGAGCCCCACAGATACGCAGTATTTT. Translating it yields CASSSDLSPTDTQYF.

V gene TRBV7-9 combines with J gene TRBJ2-5, with 10 bases fitting TRBD2. The CDR3 is made up of 16 amino acids. The germline gives CDR1 SEHNR, CDR2 FQNEAQ (reference sequence). The junction had 5 bases not matched to a gene; V was cut back by 4 bases and J by 0 bases. The CDR3 region has the DNA TGTGCCAGCAGCTCAGGACTAGCGGAAAACCAAGAGACCCAGTACTTC. Protein: CASSSGLAENQETQYF.

The genes are TRBV18 and TRBJ2-1; no clear D gene. This CDR3 is built from 15 residues. Germline V CDR1 and CDR2: KGHSH, LQKENI. Deletions cut 1 base from V and 0 bases from J, with 7 bases between. The CDR3 region has the DNA TGTGCCAGCTCACCACGCGAGATCTCCTACAATGAGCAGTTCTTC. Its protein is CASSPREISYNEQFF.

The rearrangement joins TRBV20-1 to TRBJ1-1; 8 positions match TRBD1. V lost 6 bases, J lost 4 bases, and 7 bases stayed unmatched. Germline loops: CDR1 DFQATT, CDR2 SNEGSKA (reference sequence). The CDR3 sequence is 13 residues long. CDR3 sequence: CSAGGTGATEAFF. The CDR3 nucleotides are TGCAGTGCGGGAGGGACAGGAGCCACTGAAGCTTTCTTT.

This clonotype was detected ten times or more. The chain couples TRBV13 to TRBJ2-3; 12 nucleotides match TRBD1. The germline gives CDR1 PRHDT, CDR2 FYEKMQ (reference sequence). The CDR3 loop spans 17 amino acids. J gave up 6 bases and V 2 bases, and 9 bases lay outside the gene matches. The CDR3 protein is CASSLSRDRGRRDTQYF. The CDR3 DNA reads TGTGCCAGCAGCTTAAGCCGGGACAGGGGGCGTCGGGATACGCAGTATTTT.